Listed below are T cell receptor beta chains from one sample, sequenced in a study of blood T cell repertoires in COVID-19. Profiled with immunoSEQ multiplex PCR; TCRdb holds only in-frame clones, not every one. The sample lists more than 60,000 clones, about 81% occurring once. Sequencing was carried out using peripheral blood. The receptors were sampled from a woman at least 80 years old with acute or convalescent COVID-19. Both conserved end residues are part of each CDR3.

TRBJ2-1 | TRBV19 | CASSEAGTYNEQFF
TRBJ1-5 | TRBV19 | CASNDMEIGRGYNQPQHF
TRBJ2-1 | TRBV9 | CASSAGTSGRDEQFF
TRBJ2-2 | TRBV9 | CASSSSGRAGELFF
TRBJ2-5 | TRBV6-6 | CASRLQGAAETQYF
TRBJ2-7 | TRBV19 | CASTPVAGPTYEQYF
TRBJ1-2 | TRBV30 | CAWSVRDRGSYGYTF
TRBJ1-5 | TRBV6-6 | CASSHLRGGRGNQPQHF
TRBJ2-5 | TRBV5-4 | CASSLVSGREETQYF
TRBJ2-3 | TRBV7-6 | CASSFTSGRSTDTQYF
TRBJ2-1 | TRBV2 | CASTALGQVSGYNEQFF
TRBJ2-3 | TRBV5-1 | CASSPLVVDTQYF
TRBJ2-1 | TRBV2 | CASSQTKTQFF
TRBJ1-4 | TRBV6-5 | CASNGQGANEKLFF
TRBJ2-1 | TRBV5-6 | CASSLGWRVSSYNEQFF
TRBJ1-1 | TRBV28 | CGTWYAEAFF
TRBJ2-7 | TRBV6-9 | CASGRDRLFEQYF
TRBJ2-5 | TRBV5-1 | CASSLGQSGSQETQYF
TRBJ1-2 | TRBV19 | CASSPQSYGYTF
TRBJ2-2 | TRBV21-1 | CASTHGELFF
TRBJ2-3 | TRBV7-2 | CASSGDYTDTQYF
TRBJ1-1 | TRBV30 | CAWSVQRVATEAFF
TRBJ1-5 | TRBV7-2 | CASGGRDSRQPQHF
TRBJ2-7 | TRBV4-3 | CASSQDVGQGAYEQYF
TRBJ1-2 | TRBV28 | CASSLKSGGQGNYGYTF
TRBJ2-1 | TRBV5-6 | CASSLAPHEQFF
TRBJ1-1 | TRBV18 | CASSPGTGGLNTEAFF
TRBJ1-1 | TRBV9 | CASSVEPNTEAFF
TRBJ2-6 | TRBV25-1 | CASSATLGGDRANVLTF
TRBJ2-7 | TRBV27 | CASSWTGVGEQYF
TRBJ1-2 | TRBV5-1 | CASSEARGPYGYTF
TRBJ2-2 | TRBV28 | CASKLAGWGTGELFF
TRBJ2-1 | TRBV4-3 | CASSQGVRDSLMGAEQFF
TRBJ2-5 | TRBV19 | CASSPTMPGSQETQYF
TRBJ1-1 | TRBV29-1 | CSVDGGLTEAFF
TRBJ2-6 | TRBV19 | CASKPGGRSGANVLTF
TRBJ1-1 | TRBV5-1 | CASSLLDRVGEAFF
TRBJ2-2 | TRBV5-1 | CASSLVLPGELFF
TRBJ2-5 | TRBV11-1 | CASSHRGAYQETQYF
TRBJ1-1 | TRBV5-8 | CASSLGTGREKAFF